This T cell receptor beta chain was sequenced during a study of CD8+CD57+ T cells in acquired aplastic anemia. For the study at large: Sorted CD4+ and CD8+ cells yielded approximately 3.4 ug of DNA on average.

This clonotype turned up a few times. Its antigen remains unidentified. CDR3 length: 15 amino acids. V dropped 8 bases and J dropped 0; count of bases not matched to a gene: 8. In germline, CDR1 is MNHEY, CDR2 SMNVEV (reference sequence). The study's findings and limits: Found in both controls and patients were some 31 CD8+ CDR3 sequences.

Patients selected for sequencing had displayed CD8+CD57+ cell expansion by flow cytometry. Genomic DNA, the template, was used for profiling of the TCR beta VDJ and CDR3. TCRdb recomputed calls from the reads with MiXCR, one row per CDR3 protein. The sample lists fewer than 250,000 distinct CDR3 sequences; more than 40% were seen once. The source of this sequence is a human donor with aplastic anemia. The chain is built from TRBV27 and TRBJ1-2; 8 bases match TRBD1. The sample consisted of sorted CD4+, CD8+, or CD8+CD57+ T cells (not recorded which) from PBMCs. The CDR3 DNA reads as TGTGCCAGCCGATCTACAGGGGGAACTAACTATGGCTACACCTTC. It is translated as CASRSTGGTNYGYTF.